These 28 T cell receptor beta chains were all obtained from the same sample, sequenced in a study of CD8+ T cells in alopecia areata. The treatment is: oral pan-JAK inhibitor, 5-10 mg twice daily. It was cDNA, reverse transcribed from extracted RNA, that served as the sequencing template. Sequencing used immunoSEQ multiplex PCR; TCRdb keeps in-frame clones, though not all of them. The sample has about 300,000 clones, roughly 60% seen once. The sequenced sample was CD4+ T cells sorted from blood, obtained at week 24, from a patient treated with tofacitinib. The receptors originated from a human donor with alopecia areata.

The genes are TRBV5-1 and TRBJ2-2, with 8 bases identical to TRBD1. Germline-derived CDR1 and CDR2 are SGHRS and YFSETQ. Losses at the gene ends were 2 bases for V and 6 bases for J; bases not matched to a gene: 6. There are 15 residues in the CDR3. The CDR3 DNA sequence: TGCGCCAGCAGCTTTCAGGGGGCCGTAGCCGGGGAGCTGTTTTTT. Translation: CASSFQGAVAGELFF.

This clone was detected only a few times. The rearrangement uses TRBV28 and TRBJ2-5; D perhaps matches TRBD2 (6 bases). CDR1 is MDHEN, CDR2 SYDVKM, per germline. The CDR3 loop spans 14 amino acids. Trimming removed 6 bases from V and 4 bases from J, with 15 bases in between. The CDR3 nucleotides read TGTGCCAGCAGCGCCACAGGAGGGTCAGAGACCCAGTACTTC. This translates into CASSATGGSETQYF.

The rearrangement joins TRBV10-3 to TRBJ1-2; the D is unclear. From germline, CDR1 is ENHRY and CDR2 SYGVKD. This CDR3 region has 14 residues. Trimming left V 8 bases short and J 3 bases short, with 16 bases between. The CDR3 is CAIGTIPRDYGYTF. The CDR3 bases are TGTGCCATCGGAACCATCCCTAGGGACTATGGCTACACCTTC.

The chain employs TRBV5-4 and TRBJ1-1, with 8 bases identical to TRBD1. The CDR3 sequence is 16 residues long. Germline-derived CDR1 and CDR2 are SGHNT and YYREEE (reference sequence). J lost 0 bases, V lost 1 base, and 5 bases had no gene match. The CDR3 DNA is TGTGCCAGCAGCTTGTCCGGACAGGGTATGAACACTGAAGCTTTCTTT. Translated, it gives CASSLSGQGMNTEAFF.

This sequence joins TRBV30 and TRBJ2-7; a possible D gene is TRBD2 (5 bases). Trimming removed 3 bases at V and 3 bases at J, with 15 bases between. Germline lookup yields CDR1 GTSNPN and CDR2 SVGIG (reference sequence). This CDR3 is 14 amino acids long. The CDR3 sequence is CAWSRPSKRYEQYF. CDR3 in DNA: TGTGCCTGGAGCCGGCCTAGCAAGCGCTACGAGCAGTACTTC.

CDR3 nucleotides: TGCGCCAGCAGCTTAAGTCCCCAGGGCAGCTCCTACGAGCAGTACTTC. Its translation is CASSLSPQGSSYEQYF. The chain links TRBV5-1 to TRBJ2-7, with D maybe TRBD1 (5 bases). The V gene's germline CDR1 is SGHRS and CDR2 YFSETQ. V lost 2 bases to trimming and J lost 0 bases, with 15 bases between them. CDR3 length equals 16 residues.

This clone was observed a few times. The chain combines TRBV7-8 with TRBJ2-1, with D uncertain. Trimming removed 5 bases at V and 5 bases at J, with 16 bases between. Germline CDR1 is SGHVS and CDR2 is FQNEAQ. The CDR3 covers 15 residues. The CDR3 DNA follows: TGTGCCAGCAGCCGCGAAAGGCAGCAAAACAATGAGCAGTTCTTC. Translated: CASSRERQQNNEQFF.

The chain combines TRBV5-1 with TRBJ2-5; the D call may be TRBD1 or TRBD2 (5 bases each). Per germline, CDR1 SGHRS and CDR2 YFSETQ. This CDR3 spans 15 amino acids. Trimming stripped 4 bases from V and 5 bases from J, with 18 bases between. CDR3 sequence reads: CASSKVEGPDETQYF. Here the CDR3 DNA reads TGCGCCAGCAGCAAGGTAGAGGGGCCGGATGAGACCCAGTACTTC.

The J gene is TRBJ2-6, the V gene TRBV7-9; the D is unclear. The length of the CDR3 is 18 residues. In germline, CDR1 is SEHNR, CDR2 FQNEAQ (reference sequence). Trimming stripped 7 bases from V and 0 bases from J, with 19 bases between. For the CDR3, the DNA is TGTGCCAGCATTCTTCAGGCTTTATTACCCTCTGGGGCCAACGTCCTGACTTTC. It translates to CASILQALLPSGANVLTF.

In its sample, this clone was seen a few times. The chain couples TRBV19 to TRBJ1-2; the D gene is possibly TRBD1 (6 bases). CDR1 and CDR2 from the germline V gene are LNHDA and SQIVND (reference sequence). Trimming shortened V by 5 bases and J by 4 bases, and 14 bases separated the two germline ends. The CDR3 sequence is 14 residues long. The CDR3 spells CASSATTGFYGYTF. The CDR3 DNA reads as TGTGCCAGTAGTGCAACCACAGGGTTCTATGGCTACACCTTC.

The V gene is TRBV11-1, the J gene TRBJ2-1; no clear D gene. V dropped 1 base and J dropped 8 bases, with 9 bases sitting between them. The germline CDR1 and CDR2 sequences are SGHAT and FQDESV (reference sequence). There are 13 residues in the CDR3. The CDR3 DNA follows: TGTGCCAGCAGCTTAGGAGGATTGGATGAGCAGTTCTTC. Encoded protein: CASSLGGLDEQFF.

This rearrangement joins TRBV15 to TRBJ2-5; no reliable D call. Germline CDR1 and CDR2: LNHNV and YYDKDF (reference sequence). This CDR3 contains 15 residues. Trimming left V 0 bases short and J 4 bases short, with 12 bases between. The CDR3 nucleotides read TGTGCCACCAGCAGAGACCCCCACAAGGGAGAGACCCAGTACTTC. It specifies CATSRDPHKGETQYF.

The chain joins TRBV29-1 to TRBJ1-1; TRBD1 matches at 8 bases. With 3 bases clipped from V and 6 bases from J, the junction kept 9 bases outside the gene matches. Germline V gene lookup returns CDR1 SQVTM and CDR2 ANQGSEA. The CDR3 has 14 amino acids. CDR3 sequence (DNA): TGCAGCGTTGATCGGGCAGGGGGCGCATCTGAAGCTTTCTTT. Translated: CSVDRAGGASEAFF.

In DNA, the CDR3 is TGTGCCTGGAGTGTAACAGGGCGCACCGGGGAGCTGTTTTTT. As protein: CAWSVTGRTGELFF. The chain carries TRBV30 and TRBJ2-2; TRBD1 is a possible D gene (6 bases). Trimming removed 0 bases at V and 4 bases at J, with 9 bases between. Germline V gene data show CDR1 as GTSNPN and CDR2 as SVGIG (reference sequence). The CDR3 length is 14 residues.

V usage is TRBV30 and J usage is TRBJ1-1; maybe TRBD1 (6 bases). V lost 2 bases, J lost 1 base, and 14 bases lay in between. This CDR3 comprises 15 residues. Germline-derived CDR1 and CDR2 are GTSNPN and SVGIG (reference sequence). The CDR3, as DNA: TGTGCCTGGAGTCCCTCCTTGACAGGGAACACTGAAGCTTTCTTT. As protein: CAWSPSLTGNTEAFF. Full variable domain (outside the CDR3, taken from reference TRBV30 and TRBJ1-1): SQTIHQWPATLVQPVGSPLSLECTVEGTSNPNLYWYRQAAGRGLQLLFYSVGIGQISSEVPQNLSASRPQDRQFILSSKKLLLSDSGFYLCAWSPSLTGNTEAFFGQGTRLTVV.

This chain uses TRBV6-6 with TRBJ1-1; D call uncertain. V lost 5 bases to trimming and J lost 0 bases, with 7 bases between them. Per germline, CDR1 MNHNY and CDR2 SVGAGI (reference sequence). The CDR3 consists of 13 residues. DNA for the CDR3: TGTGCCAGCAGTCCAGCCGTGAACACTGAAGCTTTCTTT. Protein: CASSPAVNTEAFF.

This sequence joins TRBV5-1 and TRBJ1-4, with D hard to call. The CDR3 runs to 15 residues. Germline V CDR1 and CDR2: SGHRS, YFSETQ. With 4 bases removed from V and 1 base from J, the gap between germline ends came to 11 bases. The CDR3: CASSQTTETNEKLFF. CDR3 in DNA: TGCGCCAGCAGCCAGACGACTGAAACTAATGAAAAACTGTTTTTT.

The gene calls are TRBV7-9 and TRBJ2-3; perhaps TRBD1 as D (5 bases). CDR3 length equals 14 residues. Between the trimmed V and J ends, which lost 4 bases and 0 bases, there was a span of 8 bases. Germline CDR1 reads SEHNR; CDR2 reads FQNEAQ (reference sequence). The CDR3 is CASSSRTSTDTQYF. The CDR3 bases are TGTGCCAGCAGCTCGAGGACAAGCACAGATACGCAGTATTTT.

This clone showed up just once. J is TRBJ2-5 and V is TRBV5-4; 11 bases map to TRBD2. The end of the DNA aligns better with TRBJ2-7, so the J call may be wrong. The CDR3 is 13 amino acids. Germline assignment: CDR1 SGHNT and CDR2 YYREEE (reference sequence). CDR3 nucleotides: TGTGCCAGCAGCCCGGGACTAGCGGACGAGCAGTACTTC. Amino acid sequence: CASSPGLADEQYF.

The CDR3 is CATSRSGGVGTEAFF. CDR3 nucleotide sequence: TGTGCCACCAGCAGATCAGGGGGCGTGGGCACTGAAGCTTTCTTT. The V and J genes are TRBV15 and TRBJ1-1; 8 positions match TRBD1. Germline assignment: CDR1 LNHNV and CDR2 YYDKDF (reference sequence). The V and J ends lost 2 bases and 4 bases, in that order; junction bases with no gene match: 6. The CDR3 totals 15 residues.

The chain links TRBV30 to TRBJ1-1; D gene unclear. V was cut by 0 bases and J by 4 bases, with 9 bases left in between. Per germline, CDR1 GTSNPN and CDR2 SVGIG (reference sequence). The CDR3 is made up of 13 amino acids. The CDR3 nucleotides read TGTGCCTGGAGTGTACAGTTAGGCACTGAAGCTTTCTTT. The encoded protein is CAWSVQLGTEAFF.

The gene calls are TRBV7-8 and TRBJ1-5; D gene ambiguous. V was clipped by 1 base and J by 2 bases, with 21 bases between them. Germline CDR1 is SGHVS and CDR2 is FQNEAQ. The CDR3 is 19 residues long. This CDR3 reads CASSLVPPRAPWGNQPQHF. The CDR3 coding sequence is TGTGCCAGCAGCTTAGTCCCACCCCGGGCCCCTTGGGGCAATCAGCCCCAGCATTTT.

The chain uses TRBV6-5 and TRBJ1-2; possibly TRBD1 for D (6 bases). V lost 0 bases, J lost 7 bases, and 12 bases lay in between. The CDR3 covers 14 residues. From germline, CDR1 is MNHEY and CDR2 SVGAGI. The CDR3 sequence is CASSYSRGASGYTF. The CDR3 coding sequence is TGTGCCAGCAGTTACTCGAGGGGGGCCTCTGGCTACACCTTC.

The chain joins TRBV5-4 to TRBJ2-3, with 15 positions matching TRBD2. The CDR3 is 17 amino acids. Germline assignment: CDR1 SGHNT and CDR2 YYREEE (reference sequence). J gave up 3 bases and V 4 bases, and 6 bases lay outside the gene matches. In nucleotides, the CDR3 is TGTGCCAGCAGCACCGGGACTAGCGGGGGGCTGACAGATACGCAGTATTTT. This translates into CASSTGTSGGLTDTQYF. Drawing the rest from reference TRBV5-4 and TRBJ2-3, the complete variable domain is ETGVTQSPTHLIKTRGQQVTLRCSSQSGHNTVSWYQQALGQGPQFIFQYYREEENGRGNFPPRFSGLQFPNYSSELNVNALELDDSALYLCASSTGTSGGLTDTQYFGPGTRLTVL.

V gene TRBV6-5 combines with J gene TRBJ2-5; D is unresolved. Per germline, CDR1 MNHEY and CDR2 SVGAGI. Trimming shortened V by 5 bases and J by 2 bases, and 9 bases separated the two germline ends. The CDR3 consists of 13 residues. The CDR3 region has the DNA TGTGCCAGCAGTCCCCGCCTTCAAGAGACCCAGTACTTC. This sequence encodes CASSPRLQETQYF.

The chain is built from TRBV29-1 and TRBJ1-2, with D possibly being TRBD1 (6 bases). The CDR3 length is 13 residues. The V gene's germline CDR1 is SQVTM and CDR2 ANQGSEA. Trimming left V 5 bases short and J 4 bases short, with 14 bases between. The CDR3 sequence is CSVTGRSTYGYTF. DNA of the CDR3: TGCAGCGTTACAGGGAGGAGCACCTATGGCTACACCTTC.

This CDR3 reads CASSTGTVGEKLFF. The CDR3 DNA sequence: TGTGCCAGCAGCACCGGGACAGTCGGTGAAAAACTGTTTTTT. The chain has TRBV11-2 and TRBJ1-4; TRBD1 aligns across 7 bases. The J segment lost 7 bases and the V segment lost 5 bases, leaving 7 bases of the junction unmatched. The length of the CDR3 is 14 residues. Per the germline V gene, CDR1 is SGHAT and CDR2 is FQNNGV.

The V and J genes are TRBV25-1 and TRBJ2-2; 7 bases are a match to TRBD1. The CDR3 loop spans 14 amino acids. Germline loops: CDR1 MGHDK, CDR2 SYGVNS. After removal of 4 bases from V and 8 bases from J, the junction contained 7 bases not matched to a gene. The CDR3 nucleotides read TGTGCCAGCAGTGCGGCAGGGGGTGTAGGGGAGCTGTTTTTT. This encodes CASSAAGGVGELFF. The full variable domain, completed using reference TRBV25-1 and TRBJ2-2, is EADIYQTPRYLVIGTGKKITLECSQTMGHDKMYWYQQDPGMELHLIHYSYGVNSTEKGDLSSESTVSRIRTEHFPLTLESARPSHTSQYLCASSAAGGVGELFFGEGSRLTVL.